Listed here are 9 T cell receptor beta chains from one sample, sequenced in a study of blood T cell repertoires in COVID-19 (TCRdb year 2020). The library was built by means of the immunoSEQ multiplex PCR assay. This is the immuneACCESS table as TCRdb keeps it, with only in-frame sequences that have V and J called. A part of the clones is gone; compared with another copy, unresolved V genes explain less than half, and the rest is unexplained. A total of roughly 200,000 clones appear in this sample, roughly 88% of them only once. The ten top clones hold about 7% of the sample. Material: peripheral blood. Every receptor here comes from a woman aged 40 to 50 with COVID-19, enrolled during active disease.

The V gene is TRBV9, the J gene TRBJ2-3, with D unclear. This CDR3 is 13 amino acids long. V was pared by 1 base and J by 1 base, with 4 bases between. From germline, CDR1 is SGDLS and CDR2 YYNGEE. The CDR3 DNA reads as TGTGCCAGCAGCGTACAGGGCACAGATACGCAGTATTTT. Its protein product is CASSVQGTDTQYF.

V is TRBV7-2 and J is TRBJ2-1; D ambiguous. CDR3 length equals 12 residues. Between the trimmed V and J ends, which lost 2 bases and 6 bases, there was a span of 5 bases. The germline gives CDR1 SGHTA, CDR2 FQGNSA. DNA for the CDR3: TGTGCCAGCAGCTTATGGAGCAATGAGCAGTTCTTC. Its protein product is CASSLWSNEQFF.

This clone was seen a single time. The chain couples TRBV25-1 to TRBJ1-1; 9 nucleotides match TRBD1. V lost 8 bases and J lost 3; bases outside the gene matches: 1. This CDR3 region has 12 residues. Germline-derived CDR1 and CDR2 are MGHDK and SYGVNS. CDR3: CASRDRDTEAFF. The DNA for the CDR3 is TGTGCCAGCCGGGACAGGGACACTGAAGCTTTCTTT.

The rearrangement joins TRBV2 to TRBJ2-3; 8 bases are a match to TRBD2. The CDR3 runs 19 residues. V shed 7 bases, J shed 6 bases, and the junction held 24 bases outside the gene matches. The germline CDR1 and CDR2 sequences are SNHLY and FYNNEI. Here the CDR3 DNA reads TGTGCCAGCACCCGGACAATTGGACTAGCTAATTCAGCGGCTGATACGCAGTATTTT. This gives the protein CASTRTIGLANSAADTQYF.

The chain has TRBV7-2 and TRBJ2-1; TRBD2 matches at 9 bases. CDR1 and CDR2 from the germline V gene are SGHTA and FQGNSA. The CDR3 length is 16 residues. V lost 5 bases to trimming and J lost 4 bases; unmatched junction nucleotides: 9. The CDR3 is CASSPSGGGAYNEQFF. The CDR3 DNA reads TGTGCCAGCAGCCCAAGTGGCGGGGGGGCATACAATGAGCAGTTCTTC.

This rearrangement joins TRBV14 to TRBJ1-1, with D unclear. The CDR3 extends over 15 amino acids. From germline, CDR1 is SGHDN and CDR2 FVKESK. Trimming removed 4 bases at V and 6 bases at J, with 18 bases between. The CDR3 nucleotides are TGTGCCAGCAGCCCCGGGAAATGGGTTAGTGCTGAAGCTTTCTTT. This gives the protein CASSPGKWVSAEAFF.

The chain uses TRBV3-1 (or the pseudogene TRBV3-2) and TRBJ1-3; weak D call: TRBD1 (6 bases). Trimming took off 7 bases at V and 0 bases at J, with 16 bases between the two ends. CDR1 and CDR2 from the germline V gene are LGHDT and YNNKEL (reference sequence). The CDR3 consists of 16 residues. For the CDR3, the DNA is TGTGCCAGCACCCGGGAGGGGGGCGTCTCTGGAAACACCATATATTTT. Its translation is CASTREGGVSGNTIYF.

The V call is TRBV5-1, the J call TRBJ1-4, with 8 bases identical to TRBD1. Germline V gene data show CDR1 as SGHRS and CDR2 as YFSETQ. Trimming took 4 bases from V and 1 from J; bases not matched to a gene: 3. The CDR3 contains 15 residues. CDR3 DNA: TGCGCCAGCAGCGGAACAGGGGGAACTAATGAAAAACTGTTTTTT. Its protein is CASSGTGGTNEKLFF.

The chain uses TRBV19 and TRBJ2-1; tentatively, D is TRBD1 (5 bases). Germline assignment: CDR1 LNHDA and CDR2 SQIVND (reference sequence). V was clipped by 2 bases and J by 9 bases, with 14 bases between them. The CDR3 sequence is 14 residues long. The CDR3, as DNA: TGTGCCAGTAGTATAATTCTCTGGGGCGGTGAGCAGTTCTTC. It codes for CASSIILWGGEQFF.